This T cell receptor (beta chain) was identified in a study of CD8 T cells in ankylosing spondylitis. V was cut by 5 bases and J by 0 bases, with 10 bases left in between. Germline assignment: CDR1 SGHTA and CDR2 FQGNSA. This CDR3 has 15 amino acids. TCRdb reanalysed the 5' RACE reads using MiXCR and keeps one entry per CDR3 protein. Seen here are more than 95,000 distinct CDR3 sequences, about 8.3% observed once, and the top ten hold 9.9%. The sample comprised blood, either unsorted or a sorted T cell fraction (not recorded which). The chain joins TRBV7-2 to TRBJ1-4; D may be TRBD1 (5 bases). The clonotype originates from a male donor with ankylosing spondylitis or in good health (not recorded which). The CDR3 bases are TGTGCCAGCAGCCCCCAGGGTTCAACTAATGAAAAACTGTTTTTT. This gives the protein CASSPQGSTNEKLFF.